This T cell receptor (beta chain) derives from a study of T cell repertoires in cytomegalovirus infection. Study background: Both recently identified HLA-C-restricted and well-studied HLA-B-restricted CMV epitopes were used in the study. CMV infection together with matching HLA type was indicated by public TCR beta signatures.

This clonotype showed up just a few times. Antigen unknown. From germline, CDR1 is SEHNR and CDR2 FQNEAQ (reference sequence). V dropped 7 bases and J dropped 6 bases, with 29 bases sitting between them. CDR3 length equals 18 residues. TCRdb reprocessed the reads with MiXCR, giving one entry per CDR3 protein. The sample has tens of thousands of distinct CDR3 sequences, roughly 20% seen once. Notes on the study in general: Clonotypes of TCR beta that were HLA-C-restricted and CMV-specific dominated the ex vivo response. Carriage of CMV together with the relevant HLA was identifiable through cumulative public TCR beta family frequency.

V usage is TRBV7-9 and J usage is TRBJ2-3, with a possible D match to TRBD1 (6 bases). The TCR originated in a human donor in good health (CMV status not recorded). Some clones in this sample may be carry-over from other donors' samples. The input for sequencing was CD8+ T cells from cultured PBMCs, taken from culture after CMV antigen stimulation. The CDR3 reads CASILAATGASSYDTQYF. In DNA, the CDR3 is TGTGCCAGCATCCTCGCCGCGACAGGCGCCTCTTCCTACGATACGCAGTATTTT.